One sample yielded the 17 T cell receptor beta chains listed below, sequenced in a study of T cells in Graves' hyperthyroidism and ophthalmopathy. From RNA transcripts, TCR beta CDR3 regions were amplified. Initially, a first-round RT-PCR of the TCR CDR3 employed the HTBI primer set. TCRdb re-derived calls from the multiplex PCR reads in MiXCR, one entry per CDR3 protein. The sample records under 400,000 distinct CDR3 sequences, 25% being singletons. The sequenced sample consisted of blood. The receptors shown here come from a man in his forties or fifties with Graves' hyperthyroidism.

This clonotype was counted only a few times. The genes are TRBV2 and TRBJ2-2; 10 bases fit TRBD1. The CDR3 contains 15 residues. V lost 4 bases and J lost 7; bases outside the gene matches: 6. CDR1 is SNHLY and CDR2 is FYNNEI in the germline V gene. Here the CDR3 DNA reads TGTGCCAGCAGTGTTCAGGGACAGGGGTACGGGGAGCTGTTTTTT. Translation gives CASSVQGQGYGELFF.

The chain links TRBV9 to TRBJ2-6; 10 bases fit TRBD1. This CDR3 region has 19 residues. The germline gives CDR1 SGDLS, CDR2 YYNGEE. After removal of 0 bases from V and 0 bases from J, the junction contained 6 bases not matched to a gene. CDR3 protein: CASSVALTGGLSGANVLTF. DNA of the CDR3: TGTGCCAGCAGCGTAGCCCTGACAGGGGGCCTCTCTGGGGCCAACGTCCTGACTTTC. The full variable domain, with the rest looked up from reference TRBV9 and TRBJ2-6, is DSGVTQTPKHLITATGQRVTLRCSPRSGDLSVYWYQQSLDQGLQFLIQYYNGEERAKGNILERFSAQQFPDLHSELNLSSLELGDSALYFCASSVALTGGLSGANVLTFGAGSRLTVL.

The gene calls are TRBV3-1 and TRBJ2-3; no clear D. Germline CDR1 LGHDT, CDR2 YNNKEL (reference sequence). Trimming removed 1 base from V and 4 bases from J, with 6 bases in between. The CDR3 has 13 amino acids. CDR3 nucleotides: TGTGCCAGCAGCCAAGGCAAGGCAGATACGCAGTATTTT. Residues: CASSQGKADTQYF.

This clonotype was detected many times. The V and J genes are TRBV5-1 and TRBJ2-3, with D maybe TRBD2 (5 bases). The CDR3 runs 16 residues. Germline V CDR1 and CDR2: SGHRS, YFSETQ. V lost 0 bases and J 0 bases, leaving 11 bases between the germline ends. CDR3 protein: CASSLAQTGSTDTQYF. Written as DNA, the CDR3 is TGCGCCAGCAGCTTGGCCCAGACGGGAAGCACAGATACGCAGTATTTT.

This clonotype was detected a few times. The CDR3 nucleotides are TGTGCCATCAGCCCCGGGACAGGGGGGGAGCAGTACTTC. It encodes CAISPGTGGEQYF. The rearrangement uses TRBV10-3 and TRBJ2-7, with 11 bases matching TRBD1. Germline V gene data show CDR1 as ENHRY and CDR2 as SYGVKD. This CDR3 region has 13 residues. J was trimmed by 7 bases and V by 6 bases; bases with no gene match: 5.

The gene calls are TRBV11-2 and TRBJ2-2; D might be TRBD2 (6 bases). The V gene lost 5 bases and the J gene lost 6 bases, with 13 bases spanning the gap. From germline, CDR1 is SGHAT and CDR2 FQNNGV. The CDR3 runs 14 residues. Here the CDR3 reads CASSPGLRAGELFF. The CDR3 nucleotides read TGTGCCAGCAGCCCGGGACTTAGGGCCGGGGAGCTGTTTTTT. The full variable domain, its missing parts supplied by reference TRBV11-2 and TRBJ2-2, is EAGVAQSPRYKIIEKRQSVAFWCNPISGHATLYWYQQILGQGPKLLIQFQNNGVVDDSQLPKDRFSAERLKGVDSTLKIQPAKLEDSAVYLCASSPGLRAGELFFGEGSRLTVL.

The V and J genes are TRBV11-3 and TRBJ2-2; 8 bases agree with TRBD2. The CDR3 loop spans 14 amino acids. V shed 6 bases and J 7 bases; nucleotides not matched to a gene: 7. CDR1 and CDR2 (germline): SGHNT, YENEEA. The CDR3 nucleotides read TGTGCCAGCAGACCGGGAGGGCCTGGCGGGGAGCTGTTTTTT. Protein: CASRPGGPGGELFF.

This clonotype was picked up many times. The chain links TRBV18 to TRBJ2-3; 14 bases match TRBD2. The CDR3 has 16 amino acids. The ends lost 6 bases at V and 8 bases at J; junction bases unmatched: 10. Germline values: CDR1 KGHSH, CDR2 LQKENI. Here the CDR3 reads CASSLQRGLAGGTQYF. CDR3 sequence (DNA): TGTGCCAGCTCTCTTCAACGAGGACTAGCGGGAGGTACGCAGTATTTT. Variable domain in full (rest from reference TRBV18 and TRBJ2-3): NAGVMQNPRHLVRRRGQEARLRCSPMKGHSHVYWYRQLPEEGLKFMVYLQKENIIDESGMPKERFSAEFPKEGPSILRIQQVVRGDSAAYFCASSLQRGLAGGTQYFGPGTRLTVL.

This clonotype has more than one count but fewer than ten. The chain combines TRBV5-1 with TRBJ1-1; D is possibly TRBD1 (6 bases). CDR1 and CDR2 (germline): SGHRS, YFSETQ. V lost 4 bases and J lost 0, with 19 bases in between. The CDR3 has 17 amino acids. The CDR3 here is CASSGFTGKLVNTEAFF. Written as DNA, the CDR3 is TGCGCCAGCAGCGGGTTTACAGGGAAACTGGTGAACACTGAAGCTTTCTTT.

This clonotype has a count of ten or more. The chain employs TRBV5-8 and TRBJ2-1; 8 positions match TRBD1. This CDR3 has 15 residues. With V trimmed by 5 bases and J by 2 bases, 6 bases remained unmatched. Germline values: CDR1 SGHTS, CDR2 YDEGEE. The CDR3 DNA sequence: TGTGCCAGCAGTCGTAAGACAGGGGCCTACAATGAGCAGTTCTTC. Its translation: CASSRKTGAYNEQFF.

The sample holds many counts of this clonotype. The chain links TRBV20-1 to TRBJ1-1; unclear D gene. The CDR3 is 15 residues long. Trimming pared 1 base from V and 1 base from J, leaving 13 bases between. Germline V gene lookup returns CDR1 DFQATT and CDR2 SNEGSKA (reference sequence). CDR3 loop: CSARGDVAGNTEAFF. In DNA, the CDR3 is TGCAGTGCTAGAGGAGACGTGGCTGGGAACACTGAAGCTTTCTTT.

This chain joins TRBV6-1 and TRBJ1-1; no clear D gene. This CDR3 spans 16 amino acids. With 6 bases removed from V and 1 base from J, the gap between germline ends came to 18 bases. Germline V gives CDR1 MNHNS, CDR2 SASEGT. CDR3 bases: TGTGCCAGCAGGACCGCCAGGAAGTGGTCGAACACTGAAGCTTTCTTT. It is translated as CASRTARKWSNTEAFF.

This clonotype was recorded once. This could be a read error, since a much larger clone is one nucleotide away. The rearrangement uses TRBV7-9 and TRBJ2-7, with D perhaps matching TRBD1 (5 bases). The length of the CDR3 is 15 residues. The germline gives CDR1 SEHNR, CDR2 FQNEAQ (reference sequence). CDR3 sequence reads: CACSLFSDNSYEQYF. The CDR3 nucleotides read TGTGCCTGCAGCTTATTTTCGGACAACTCCTACGAGCAGTACTTC.

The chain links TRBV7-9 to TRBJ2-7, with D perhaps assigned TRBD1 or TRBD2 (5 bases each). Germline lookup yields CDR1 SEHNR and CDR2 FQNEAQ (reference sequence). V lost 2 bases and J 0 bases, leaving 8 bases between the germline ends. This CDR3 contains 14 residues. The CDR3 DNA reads TGTGCCAGCAGCTTATTGGGGGACTCCTACGAGCAGTACTTC. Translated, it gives CASSLLGDSYEQYF.

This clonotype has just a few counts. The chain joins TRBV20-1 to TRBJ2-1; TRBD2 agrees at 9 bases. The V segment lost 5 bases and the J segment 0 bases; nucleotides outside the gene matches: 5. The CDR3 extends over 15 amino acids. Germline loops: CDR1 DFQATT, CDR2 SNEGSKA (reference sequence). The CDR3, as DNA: TGCAGTGCTCGGATGACTAGCGGCTCCTACAATGAGCAGTTCTTC. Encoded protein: CSARMTSGSYNEQFF.

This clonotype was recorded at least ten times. Written as DNA, the CDR3 is TGCAGTGCAAACAGGGTTAGGGATGAGCAGTTCTTC. This encodes CSANRVRDEQFF. The chain combines TRBV20-1 with TRBJ2-1; a weak D match, TRBD1 (6 bases). Trimming took off 6 bases at V and 8 bases at J, with 14 bases between the two ends. CDR1 and CDR2 from the germline V gene are DFQATT and SNEGSKA (reference sequence). This CDR3 comprises 12 residues.

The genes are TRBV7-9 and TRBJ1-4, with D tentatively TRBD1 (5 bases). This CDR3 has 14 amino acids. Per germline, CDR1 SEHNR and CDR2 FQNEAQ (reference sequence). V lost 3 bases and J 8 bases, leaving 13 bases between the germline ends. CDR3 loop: CASSLEGLREKLFF. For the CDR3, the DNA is TGTGCCAGCAGCTTGGAGGGGCTACGGGAAAAACTGTTTTTT.